This T cell receptor (beta chain) was captured by sequencing in a study of shared clonotypes between healthy human individuals. Libraries were prepared by immunoSEQ multiplex PCR; TCRdb keeps only in-frame clonotypes and omits some of them. This table has about 110,000 clones, around 64% appearing once. Every donor was a Caucasian adult from Nashville, Tennessee. Of note for this clone: Its antigen is not known.

The CDR3 loop spans 12 amino acids. Looked up from germline, CDR1 is MGHDK and CDR2 is SYGVNS. Trimming removed 4 bases at V and 9 bases at J, with 10 bases between. Overall study findings and caveats: Sampling included only blood; tissue repertoires likely differ. Unshared clonotypes carried lower generation probabilities than those common to all four donors.

This sequence was found in a woman younger than 45 in good health. The sample taken for sequencing was memory CD8+ T cells sorted from blood. Subset in this sample: CD45RO+ cells pooled with CCR7-negative TemRA cells. V is TRBV25-1 and J is TRBJ2-1, with a weak D call TRBD2 (6 bases). In DNA form, the CDR3 reads TGTGCCAGCAGTGGACGGGAGACTGAGCAGTTCTTC. Translated, it gives CASSGRETEQFF.